This is a list of T cell receptor beta chains from one sample in a study of CD8 T cells in ankylosing spondylitis. From the 5' RACE reads, TCRdb called clonotypes with MiXCR, one entry per CDR3 protein. The sample holds 200,000 to 300,000 distinct CDR3 sequences; over 9.5% are singletons and the top ten take 2.6%. The sample consisted of blood, either unsorted or a sorted T cell fraction (not recorded which). The receptor source for this set is a male donor with ankylosing spondylitis or in good health (not recorded which). Both conserved end residues are part of each CDR3. D genes are given only for firm matches. Clone size is stated in some rows and not others, as once, few, many or a class when expanded.

>TRBV5-1|TRBJ2-3|-|-
CASSLEATDRTDTQYF
TGCGCCAGCAGCCTAGAAGCGACCGACCGCACAGATACGCAGTATTTT
>TRBV30|TRBJ2-5|-|many
CAWSVGLLQETQYF
TGTGCCTGGAGTGTAGGGCTCCTCCAAGAGACCCAGTACTTC
>TRBV12-3/TRBV12-4|TRBJ1-4|-|many
CASSLHGKLFF
TGTGCCAGCAGTTTACATGGAAAACTGTTTTTT
>TRBV2|TRBJ2-2|-|few
CASSDRVSTGELFF
TGTGCCAGCAGTGACAGGGTGTCCACCGGGGAGCTGTTTTTT
>TRBV12-3/TRBV12-4|TRBJ1-1|-|-
CANSFGTEAFF
TGTGCCAACAGTTTCGGGACTGAAGCTTTCTTT
>TRBV7-2|TRBJ2-2|TRBD2|-
CASSILIAGSNTGELFF
TGTGCCAGCAGCATTCTGATAGCGGGGTCGAACACCGGGGAGCTGTTTTTT
>TRBV2|TRBJ2-5|-|many
CASSYFSGVGDETQYF
TGTGCCAGCAGCTACTTCTCCGGGGTGGGAGATGAGACCCAGTACTTC
>TRBV6-1|TRBJ2-6|-|many
CASSGSSGANVLTF
TGTGCCAGCAGTGGGAGCTCTGGGGCCAACGTCCTGACTTTC
>TRBV9|TRBJ2-3|-|many
CASSVEAGQRTDTQYF
TGTGCCAGCAGCGTAGAGGCGGGACAGAGAACAGATACGCAGTATTTT
>TRBV3-1|TRBJ2-3|-|many
CASSQGPATDTQYF
TGTGCCAGCAGCCAAGGGCCAGCGACAGATACGCAGTATTTT
>TRBV5-1|TRBJ2-6|TRBD1|-
CTSSMTGSNSGANVLTF
TGCACCAGCAGCATGACAGGGAGCAACTCTGGGGCCAACGTCCTGACTTTC
>TRBV13|TRBJ2-7|TRBD1|-
CASSFRDRLPGEQYF
TGTGCCAGCAGCTTCCGGGACAGGTTACCAGGCGAGCAGTACTTC
>TRBV25-1|TRBJ1-1|-|many
CASSELTDGEAFF
TGTGCCAGCAGTGAACTTACAGATGGTGAAGCTTTCTTT
>TRBV11-2|TRBJ2-5|TRBD1|many
CASSRSGTGQETQYF
TGTGCCAGCAGCCGATCCGGGACAGGGCAAGAGACCCAGTACTTC
>TRBV20-1|TRBJ1-4|-|many
CSASPGLTNEKLFF
TGCAGTGCTTCACCGGGCCTAACTAATGAAAAACTGTTTTTT
>TRBV5-6|TRBJ2-1|-|-
CASSLAFTYQGKGYNEQFF
TGTGCCAGCAGCTTGGCCTTCACCTATCAGGGGAAGGGGTACAATGAGCAGTTCTTC
>TRBV30|TRBJ2-3|-|few
CAWSVSFNRRDTDTQYF
TGTGCCTGGAGTGTATCTTTCAACAGGAGAGACACAGATACGCAGTATTTT
>TRBV11-3|TRBJ2-2|TRBD2|few
CASSPGGFDLDTGELFF
TGTGCCAGCAGCCCGGGGGGGTTTGACCTGGACACCGGGGAGCTGTTTTTT
>TRBV24-1|TRBJ2-1|-|-
CATSPGASSYNEQFF
TGTGCCACCAGCCCCGGTGCGAGCTCCTACAATGAGCAGTTCTTC
>TRBV7-9|TRBJ1-1|-|-
CASSLARPNTEAFF
TGTGCCAGCAGCTTAGCTCGACCCAACACTGAAGCTTTCTTT
>TRBV7-2|TRBJ2-4|-|few
CASSLGPAGSNIQYF
TGTGCCAGCAGCTTAGGCCCCGCAGGGTCAAACATTCAGTACTTC
>TRBV6-1|TRBJ1-5|TRBD1|many
CASSKGTGVHNQPQHF
TGTGCCAGCAGTAAAGGGACAGGGGTCCACAATCAGCCCCAGCATTTT
>TRBV3-1|TRBJ2-5|TRBD1|many
CASGRGETQYF
TGTGCCAGCGGCAGGGGGGAGACCCAGTACTTC
>TRBV12-3/TRBV12-4|TRBJ1-1|-|many
CASRGVDTEAFF
TGTGCCAGCAGAGGCGTAGACACTGAAGCTTTCTTT
>TRBV7-7|TRBJ2-2|-|many
CAYGAGATGELFF
TGTGCCTATGGGGCAGGAGCCACCGGGGAGCTGTTTTTT
>TRBV14|TRBJ1-2|-|-
CASSPLGGVDYGYTF
TGTGCCAGCAGCCCCCTAGGAGGGGTGGACTATGGCTACACCTTC
>TRBV6-1|TRBJ2-2|TRBD1|many
CASSTGTGGTGELFF
TGTGCCAGCAGCACGGGGACAGGGGGAACCGGGGAGCTGTTTTTT
>TRBV20-1|TRBJ1-1|-|-
CSARGAMNTEAFF
TGCAGTGCTAGAGGGGCAATGAACACTGAAGCTTTCTTT
>TRBV6-1|TRBJ2-3|TRBD2|-
CASSPRLAGGRAPDTQYF
TGTGCCAGCAGCCCCCGACTAGCGGGAGGGAGGGCGCCAGATACGCAGTATTTT
>TRBV18|TRBJ2-5|TRBD2|-
CASSPIWTSDRETQYF
TGTGCCAGCTCACCTATCTGGACTAGCGATCGGGAGACCCAGTACTTC
>TRBV5-1|TRBJ1-6|-|few
CASSLRTDYNSPLHF
TGCGCCAGCAGCTTACGGACGGACTATAATTCACCCCTCCACTTT
>TRBV2|TRBJ2-2|-|-
CASSTQMANTGELFF
TGTGCCAGCAGTACCCAAATGGCCAACACCGGGGAGCTGTTTTTT
>TRBV7-2|TRBJ1-1|-|many
CASSTGGLNTEAFF
TGTGCCAGCAGCACCGGGGGGCTGAACACTGAAGCTTTCTTT
>TRBV4-1|TRBJ1-1|TRBD1|-
CASSQGRLGQGVPEAFF
TGCGCCAGCAGCCAAGGTCGGTTGGGACAGGGGGTCCCTGAAGCTTTCTTT
>TRBV30|TRBJ1-1|-|many
CAWKGRAAEAFF
TGTGCCTGGAAGGGCAGGGCCGCTGAAGCTTTCTTT
>TRBV5-4|TRBJ1-2|-|many
CASSLAGRDGYTF
TGTGCCAGCAGCTTGGCAGGGCGGGATGGCTACACCTTC
>TRBV5-1|TRBJ1-4|-|many
CASSPWGTNEKLFF
TGCGCCAGCAGCCCCTGGGGGACAAATGAAAAACTGTTTTTT
>TRBV20-1|TRBJ2-1|TRBD2|many
CSAPETAGYNEQFF
TGCAGTGCTCCCGAAACAGCGGGGTACAATGAGCAGTTCTTC
>TRBV12-3/TRBV12-4|TRBJ1-1|-|many
CASSSSGVGAFF
TGTGCCAGCAGTTCCTCGGGGGTAGGAGCTTTCTTT
>TRBV20-1|TRBJ2-7|-|many
CSARDGDSNFEQYF
TGCAGTGCTAGAGATGGCGACAGTAATTTCGAGCAGTACTTC
>TRBV11-2|TRBJ2-3|TRBD2|many
CASSPEGLAAGTDTQYF
TGTGCCAGCAGCCCCGAGGGACTAGCGGCCGGCACAGATACGCAGTATTTT
>TRBV7-8|TRBJ2-1|-|many
CASSPSRGRYNEQFF
TGTGCCAGCAGCCCCTCAAGGGGCCGCTACAATGAGCAGTTCTTC
>TRBV20-1|TRBJ2-5|-|many
CSASPRVSGQETQYF
TGCAGTGCTAGTCCCCGTGTGAGCGGACAAGAGACCCAGTACTTC
>TRBV5-4|TRBJ2-1|-|few
CASSSTSSSWEQFF
TGTGCCAGCAGCTCGACTAGTAGCTCGTGGGAGCAGTTCTTC
>TRBV10-3|TRBJ1-1|-|many
CAISESLEGISKNTEAFF
TGTGCCATCAGTGAGTCGTTGGAGGGCATCTCAAAGAACACTGAAGCTTTCTTT
>TRBV20-1|TRBJ1-2|-|-
CSAVEGGYTF
TGCAGCGCCGTCGAGGGCGGCTACACCTTC
>TRBV5-1|TRBJ2-1|TRBD2|many
CASSLTSVNEQFF
TGCGCCAGCAGCTTAACTAGCGTGAATGAGCAGTTCTTC
>TRBV19|TRBJ2-1|-|-
CASSRTSGGEQFF
TGTGCCAGTAGTCGCACAAGCGGAGGTGAGCAGTTCTTC
>TRBV5-1|TRBJ1-1|TRBD1|many
CASSLGQGFTEAFF
TGCGCCAGCAGCTTGGGACAGGGGTTCACTGAAGCTTTCTTT
>TRBV10-3|TRBJ1-5|-|many
CAISESTGPGQPQHF
TGTGCCATCAGTGAGTCGACAGGACCGGGTCAGCCCCAGCATTTT
>TRBV29-1|TRBJ2-1|TRBD2|many
CSLISGTGGYNEQFF
TGCAGCTTGATTAGCGGGACTGGCGGTTACAATGAGCAGTTCTTC
>TRBV7-2|TRBJ2-5|-|-
CASSLSPGEETQYF
TGTGCCAGCAGCTTATCGCCAGGGGAAGAGACCCAGTACTTC
>TRBV29-1|TRBJ1-1|-|many
CSVEGQQNTEAFF
TGCAGCGTTGAAGGTCAGCAGAACACTGAAGCTTTCTTT
>TRBV7-7|TRBJ2-2|-|few
CASSPGSVAGELFF
TGTGCCAGCAGCCCAGGGAGTGTAGCCGGGGAGCTGTTTTTT
>TRBV7-9|TRBJ1-1|TRBD1|few
CASSSGQGAYTNTEAFF
TGTGCCAGCAGCTCGGGACAGGGGGCTTACACGAACACTGAAGCTTTCTTT